The clone carrying this T cell receptor (beta chain) was observed a few times. Its antigen is unknown. Expressed TCRB transcripts were sequenced because the isolated RNA had all been reverse transcribed beforehand. Data came from immunoSEQ multiplex PCR; TCRdb stores just in-frame clones and leaves some out. The repertoire consists of a few hundred thousand clones, with roughly an eighth occurring once and the leading ten covering around 0.01%. This specimen comes from a study of beta chain features in type 1 diabetes. The germline CDR1 and CDR2 sequences are SNHLY and FYNNEI. The V end lost 6 bases, the J end lost 13 bases, and 16 bases lay between the germline ends. This CDR3 has 13 residues. Study-level points and caveats: Type 1 diabetes patients had moderately but significantly shorter TCRB CDR3s in all four CD4+ subsets. When cDNA is sequenced, cells with high TCR expression could be over-represented.

The receptor comes from a young woman with type 1 diabetes. The chain links TRBV2 to TRBJ1-6; D is possibly TRBD1 (5 bases). Sequenced material: naive CD4+ T cells from blood. CDR3 sequence (DNA): TGTGCCAGCAGCTACGGGACTCATGGTCCCCTCCACTTT. Its protein product is CASSYGTHGPLHF.